The entry that follows covers one T cell receptor beta chain sequence. The sample originates from a study of T cells after yellow fever vaccination. The germline V gene encodes CDR1 SGHTA and CDR2 FQGNSA. There are 14 residues in the CDR3. Trimming removed 5 bases at V and 1 base at J, with 10 bases between. TCRdb re-derived calls from the 5' RACE reads in MiXCR, one entry per CDR3 protein. The sample has 450,000 to 550,000 distinct CDR3 sequences; 20% to 25% are singletons. This chain uses TRBV7-2 with TRBJ2-3, with D hard to call. This sequence was found in a man younger than 35 who received the YFV17D yellow fever vaccine. The sample was PBMCs, taken approximately 22 days after the first yellow fever vaccination. The CDR3 reads CASSANRGTDTQYF. CDR3 bases: TGTGCCAGCAGCGCTAATAGGGGCACAGATACGCAGTATTTT.